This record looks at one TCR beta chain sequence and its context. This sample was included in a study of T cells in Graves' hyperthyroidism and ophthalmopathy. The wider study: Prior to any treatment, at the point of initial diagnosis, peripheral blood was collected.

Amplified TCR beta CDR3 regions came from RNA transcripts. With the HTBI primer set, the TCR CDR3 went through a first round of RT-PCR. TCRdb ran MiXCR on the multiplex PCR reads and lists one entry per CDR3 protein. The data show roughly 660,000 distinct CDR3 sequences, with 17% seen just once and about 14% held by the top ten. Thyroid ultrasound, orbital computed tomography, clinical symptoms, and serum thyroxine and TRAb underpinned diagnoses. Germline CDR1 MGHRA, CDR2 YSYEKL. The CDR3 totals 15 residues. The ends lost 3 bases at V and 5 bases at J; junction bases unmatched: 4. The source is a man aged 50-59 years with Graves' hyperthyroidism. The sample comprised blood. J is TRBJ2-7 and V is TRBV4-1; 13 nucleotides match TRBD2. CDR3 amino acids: CASSQTGTSGNEQYF. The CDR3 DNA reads TGCGCCAGCAGCCAGACCGGGACTAGCGGGAACGAGCAGTACTTC.